This T cell receptor beta chain stems from a study of cytomegalovirus exposure and HLA in healthy donors. Study-level findings and limits: Several of the most significant clusters appeared linked to common viral pathogens, based on a later analysis. Sequence variants that were highly shared formed a cluster that was likely a sequencing artifact. Compared with the approximately 680-donor mean, an Asian-associated ancestry cluster reportedly had fewer N-insertions, according to a later analysis. Later analysis revealed greater clonal expansion in HLA-associated TCR beta chains than in equally common others.

The PCR had 60 Vbeta and 13 Jbeta primers. Assay used: immunoSEQ multiplex PCR; TCRdb lists only in-frame clones, some missing. Among roughly 120,000 clones listed, approximately 80% were seen once. As for this clone: Its target is unknown.

V was clipped by 3 bases and J by 9 bases, with 13 bases between them. CDR1 is SGHNT, CDR2 YYREEE, per germline (reference sequence). This CDR3 has 14 amino acids. This clonotype originated in a human donor in good health. The rearrangement uses TRBV5-4 and TRBJ1-6, with D possibly TRBD1 on 6 matching bases. The sequencing sample was made of PBMCs. The CDR3 nucleotides read TGTGCCAGCAGCTCTCCGAGGGGGGGTTCACCCCTCCACTTT. Its translation is CASSSPRGGSPLHF.